The TCR beta chain described here comes from a study of blood T cell repertoires in COVID-19 (dated by TCRdb to 2018 to 2021). Regarding the research as a whole: Collaborator samples came from the United States, Italy and Spain and covered acute and convalescent phases of COVID-19. The material from the prospective study consisted of cDNA or gDNA derived from T cells, B-cell-depleted T cells, or PBMCs. The dataset comprised deeply sampled blood TCRbeta repertoires from subjects exposed to, actively infected with, or recovered from COVID-19. The repertoires were released in a freely available public database intended as a resource for research on the immune response to SARS-CoV-2. The samples were drawn from the first 160 participants of the ongoing ImmuneRACE study and from over 950 subjects provided by 6 global collaborators. A de-identified subject ID, COVID-19 status, age in years and sex were almost always included in the sample metadata. Where available, HLA class I and class II types were taken from metadata supplied by the sample provider and were not determined by assay-based typing. Study-level results and caveats: The amount of clinical and demographic metadata varied by source and participant and was provided uncurated.

TCRbeta CDR3 regions were amplified from genomic DNA by means of the immunoSEQ Assay, a bias-controlled multiplex PCR. In the authors' own workflow: Nucleated cell counts per sample were estimated from amplification of reference gene primers within the assay. Sequence reads were collapsed and filtered to measure the absolute abundance of every unique TCRbeta CDR3 rearrangement. For each sample, productive Simpson clonality was calculated by taking the square root of Simpson's diversity index across productive rearrangements. Drawn from immuneACCESS, this table holds only the in-frame rearrangements with V and J called that TCRdb kept. Clones are partly lost; checked studies trace under half to an unresolved V gene and leave the rest unexplained. V and J calls plus clone size are reproduced from that table; the DNA served to infer D and trimming. A total of 130,000 or so clones appear in this sample, more than 65% of them only once. The ten biggest clones cover 20% to 25% of the sample.

As regards this clone: This clone's antigen is unknown. Base qualities are not at hand, and no much larger clone is one base apart.

The germline V gene gives CDR1 as SGHDT and CDR2 as YYEEEE. Including cysteine and phenylalanine, the CDR3 has 13 amino acids. Only CDR3 DNA is held: 39 bases, read in frame from base 1. At the junction V is shortened by 3 bases and J by 6 bases; bases outside the gene matches: 1. Each collaborating institution followed its own protocols to collect whole blood in K2EDTA tubes. For TCRbeta analysis, collaborator samples were shipped as frozen whole blood, as isolated PBMCs, or as DNA extracted from either sample type. The specimen sequenced was peripheral blood. The receptor was derived from a human donor in a cohort sampled during active COVID-19. The chain employs TRBV5-6 and TRBJ2-2; 8 central bases correspond to TRBD1. The CDR3 sequence is CASSWTGSGELFF. At the DNA level, the sequence is TGTGCCAGCAGCTGGACAGGGTCCGGGGAGCTGTTTTTT.